This T cell receptor (beta chain) was documented in a study of untreated major depressive disorder. Study results and limitations: Compared with controls, depressed patients showed more TRBV05-01 (Vbeta 5.1) usage in CD4+ T cells. The small study sample limits how generally findings apply.

CD4+ T cells were isolated from thawed PBMCs by magnetic negative selection. CDR1 SNHLY and CDR2 FYNNEI come from the germline V gene. The CDR3 sequence is 13 residues long. The V and J ends lost 4 bases and 7 bases, in that order; junction bases with no gene match: 7. The method was immunoSEQ multiplex PCR; TCRdb's version includes in-frame clones alone and lacks a portion of them. The data show under 15,000 clones, with about 93% seen just once and approximately 0.8% held by the top ten. On this clone: Its target is unknown.

The receptor was derived from a man aged 25 to 45 with major depressive disorder. The rearrangement joins TRBV2 to TRBJ2-7; 7 nucleotides line up with TRBD2. What was sequenced was CD4+ T cells from PBMCs. CDR3 residues: CASSGLGGEEQYF. The CDR3 DNA is TGTGCCAGCAGTGGGCTGGGGGGGGAGGAGCAGTACTTC.